This paragraph covers one T cell receptor beta chain sequence. The antigen is unknown. This sample is part of a study of molecular identifiers for immune sequencing clone quantification. Bulk TCR libraries were made with methods that had been previously described and with listed TCR primers. TCRdb analysed the PCR reads with MiXCR anew, one entry per CDR3 protein. The table shows 300,000 to 400,000 distinct CDR3 sequences, with about a quarter occurring only once. Naive CD8 T cells, phenotype CD8+CD4-CCR7+CD45RA+, were sorted. Regarding the study as a whole: Identical barcode-sharing TCR molecules could lead to underestimated sizes for highly expanded clones.

This TCR was recovered from a human donor in good health. Some libraries in this study had Jurkat cell RNA spiked in. The sequenced sample was naive CD8+ T cells from blood, with Jurkat cell RNA spiked in. As for subset: FACS-sorted CD8+CD4-CCR7+CD45RA+ naive T cells.

The CDR3, as DNA: TGTGCCAGCAGCCCGTCCGGTGGCGTAACCTACGAGCAGTACTTC. Protein product: CASSPSGGVTYEQYF. The gene calls are TRBV2 and TRBJ2-7; D gene unclear. Trimming shortened V by 6 bases and J by 2 bases, and 17 bases separated the two germline ends. The CDR3 length is 15 residues. CDR1 and CDR2 (germline): SNHLY, FYNNEI.